Detailed here is one TCR beta chain. Its antigen is undetermined. The data originate from a study of cytomegalovirus exposure and HLA in healthy donors. V lost 4 bases and J lost 1; bases outside the gene matches: 9. CDR1 SGDLS and CDR2 YYNGEE come from the germline V gene. The CDR3 extends over 17 amino acids. PCR primers comprised 60 Vbeta and 13 Jbeta primers. The data were produced by immunoSEQ multiplex PCR, yet TCRdb's version contains in-frame clones alone and is incomplete. Of 120,000 or so clones in the sample, roughly 83% were seen once. Findings and caveats of the study: Later work showed greater clonal expansion in HLA-associated TCR beta chains than in equally common others. Roughly uniform depth of sequencing across donors was assumed in presence/absence analyses. Analyzed later, association rates of TCRs varied across HLA loci, with DRB1 most and HLA-C fewest.

The sequenced material came from PBMCs. V usage is TRBV9 and J usage is TRBJ2-2; 8 nucleotides agree with TRBD1. The sequence was obtained from a man younger than 30 in good health and CMV-seropositive. DNA of the CDR3: TGTGCCAGCAGCCTCGGTCTAGACAGGGGGAACACCGGGGAGCTGTTTTTT. As protein: CASSLGLDRGNTGELFF. Filled out from reference TRBV9 and TRBJ2-2, the complete variable domain reads DSGVTQTPKHLITATGQRVTLRCSPRSGDLSVYWYQQSLDQGLQFLIQYYNGEERAKGNILERFSAQQFPDLHSELNLSSLELGDSALYFCASSLGLDRGNTGELFFGEGSRLTVL.